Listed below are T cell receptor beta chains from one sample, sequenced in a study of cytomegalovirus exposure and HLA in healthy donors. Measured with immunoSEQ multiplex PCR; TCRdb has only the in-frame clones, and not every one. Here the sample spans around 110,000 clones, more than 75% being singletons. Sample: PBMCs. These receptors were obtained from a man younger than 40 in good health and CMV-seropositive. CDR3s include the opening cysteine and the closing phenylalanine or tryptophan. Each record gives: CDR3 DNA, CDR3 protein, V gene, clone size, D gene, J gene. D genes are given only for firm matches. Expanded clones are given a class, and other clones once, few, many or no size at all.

TGTGCCAGCAGTTACCTGGCTAGCCAGTTGCGCGAGCAGTACTTC CASSYLASQLREQYF TRBV6-5 NA NA TRBJ2-7
TGTGCCAGCAGCTTCTGGGACAGGGGGTTCTATGGCTACACCTTC CASSFWDRGFYGYTF TRBV5-8 NA TRBD1 TRBJ1-2
TGTGCCAGCAGATCGAACAGGGATAGTCAGCCCCAGCATTTT CASRSNRDSQPQHF TRBV6-6 NA NA TRBJ1-5
TGTGCCTGGGGTTCTCCGGACAGGCCGCGCTACGAGCAGTACTTC CAWGSPDRPRYEQYF TRBV30 NA TRBD1 TRBJ2-7
TGTGCCAGCAGCTTTAACAGGGGTTTTGGAAACACCATATATTTT CASSFNRGFGNTIYF TRBV11-2 NA TRBD1 TRBJ1-3
TGTGCCAGCATGGGCGGGGGGGCTTATTACGAGCAGTACTTC CASMGGGAYYEQYF TRBV6-5 NA TRBD2 TRBJ2-7
TGTGCCAGTCGGTTTGCGGGCGGGGGCACAGATACGCAGTATTTT CASRFAGGGTDTQYF TRBV6-5 once NA TRBJ2-3
TGTGCCAGTAGTATAGGGGCCTCGGTAGAGACCCAGTACTTC CASSIGASVETQYF TRBV19 NA NA TRBJ2-5
TGTGCCAGCTCACCGGGACAGAGAAGTACAGATACGCAGTATTTT CASSPGQRSTDTQYF TRBV18 once TRBD1 TRBJ2-3
TGTGCCAGCAGTGAACAGGTAGTTCAGCCCCAGCATTTT CASSEQVVQPQHF TRBV6-1 NA NA TRBJ1-5
TGCGCCAGCAGTGAGAGACTAGCGGGGGGCGCCGGGGAGCTGTTTTTT CASSERLAGGAGELFF TRBV10-2 NA TRBD2 TRBJ2-2
TGTGCCAGTGACAGGAGAAATAGCAATCAGCCCCAGCATTTT CASDRRNSNQPQHF TRBV19 NA NA TRBJ1-5
TGTGCCAGTAGTATAGGGGCCCAGAGCCTCTATGGCTACACCTTC CASSIGAQSLYGYTF TRBV19 NA NA TRBJ1-2
TGCGCCAGCAGCCTGGTGGCAGGGGGCGCGAAAGAGCAGTACTTC CASSLVAGGAKEQYF TRBV5-1 NA TRBD1 TRBJ2-7
TGTTCCAGCAGCTTAGGGAGCGGAGACACAGATACGCAGTATTTT CSSSLGSGDTDTQYF TRBV7-9 NA NA TRBJ2-3
TGTGCCAGCAGTTACTCCCCAGCGGGGGCTAACTATGGCTACACCTTC CASSYSPAGANYGYTF TRBV6-5 NA NA TRBJ1-2
TGTGCCTGGGGGGGCCAGGGCAATCAGCCCCAGCATTTT CAWGGQGNQPQHF TRBV30 NA NA TRBJ1-5
TGCGCCAGCAGCCAACAGCAAGAGAGGGTAAGGGAAAAACTGTTTTTT CASSQQQERVREKLFF TRBV4-1 NA NA TRBJ1-4
TGTGCCATCAGTCCCCCGGGACTGAGCACAGATACGCAGTATTTT CAISPPGLSTDTQYF TRBV10-3 NA NA TRBJ2-3
TGTGCCAGCAGTTCGGCAACCCCAGGCCGTGAGACCCAGTACTTC CASSSATPGRETQYF TRBV27 NA NA TRBJ2-5
TGTGCCAGCAGTTTAAGGGGGGGAAGCACTGAAGCTTTCTTT CASSLRGGSTEAFF TRBV27 NA NA TRBJ1-1
TGTGCCAGCAGCGCCCAACAAATCTCTGGGGCCAACGGCCTGACTTTC CASSAQQISGANGLTF TRBV9 NA NA TRBJ2-6
TGTGCCAGCAGCCCGGGATTAGCGGGTTTTAGCTCCTACGAGCAGTACTTC CASSPGLAGFSSYEQYF TRBV2 NA TRBD2 TRBJ2-7
TGCAGCACCGATACAGCTAACTATGGCTACACCTTC CSTDTANYGYTF TRBV29-1 NA NA TRBJ1-2
TGTTCCAGCAGCCCGCTAGCGGGGGGATCCACCGGGGAGCTGTTTTTT CSSSPLAGGSTGELFF TRBV7-9 NA TRBD2 TRBJ2-2
TGCGCCAGCAGCTCATTGCGGGGGGGCGGTGAGACCCAGTACTTC CASSSLRGGGETQYF TRBV5-1 NA TRBD2 TRBJ2-5
TGTGCCAGCAGCCCTGGAGGGTACAGTAACTATGGCTACACCTTC CASSPGGYSNYGYTF TRBV6-5 NA NA TRBJ1-2
TGTGCCAGCAGTTCCGAGGCGGCCTACAATGAGCAGTTCTTC CASSSEAAYNEQFF TRBV11-3 few NA TRBJ2-1
TGTGCCAGCAGCTTCAAACAGGGCAGCGACACCGGGGAGCTGTTTTTT CASSFKQGSDTGELFF TRBV7-9 NA NA TRBJ2-2
TGCGCCAGCAGCTTGGTTCGTCGTCGCGGGGGGGCAGATGAGCAGTTCTTC CASSLVRRRGGADEQFF TRBV5-1 NA TRBD2 TRBJ2-1
TGTGCCAGCAGTTACACTCCAGGGCGGGAGACCCAGTACTTC CASSYTPGRETQYF TRBV6-6 once NA TRBJ2-5
TGTGCCAGCAGCTTAGACGAGTCGGCGGGGACCCTGTATTATGAGCAGTTCTTC CASSLDESAGTLYYEQFF TRBV11-2 NA NA TRBJ2-1
TGTGCCAGCAGTCCGTCGGGTAACACTGAAGCTTTCTTT CASSPSGNTEAFF TRBV2 NA NA TRBJ1-1
TGTGCCAGCAGCTTGTCATTGGACAGCGCCTCTGGGGCCAACGTCCTGACTTTC CASSLSLDSASGANVLTF TRBV5-8 once NA TRBJ2-6
TGTGCCAGCAGCTTGGGGGGGGGAGTAGACGAGCAGTACTTC CASSLGGGVDEQYF TRBV7-4 NA TRBD2 TRBJ2-7
TGCGCCAGCAGCCTAGGGACAGGACTTCATAGTGGGGCCAACGTCCTGACTTTC CASSLGTGLHSGANVLTF TRBV5-1 NA TRBD1 TRBJ2-6
TGTGCCATCAATCGAGGTAGCGGGGGTGTTCCAGATACGCAGTATTTT CAINRGSGGVPDTQYF TRBV10-3 NA TRBD2 TRBJ2-3
TGTGCCAGCAGTGAAGAGGGACAGGGTTTTGATGAGCAGTTCTTC CASSEEGQGFDEQFF TRBV2 NA TRBD1 TRBJ2-1
TGCGCCAGCAGCAATACAGGGGGCATGGGCTATGGCTACACCTTC CASSNTGGMGYGYTF TRBV5-1 NA TRBD1 TRBJ1-2
TGTGCCAGCAGCTTTCGAGGGATTGCAAACACTGAAGCTTTCTTT CASSFRGIANTEAFF TRBV5-6 NA NA TRBJ1-1
TGCGCCAGCAGCCCCGGGACAGGGATCCGCAATCAGCCCCAGCATTTT CASSPGTGIRNQPQHF TRBV5-1 NA TRBD1 TRBJ1-5
TGTGCCAGCAGCCGGGGGGCCCAGAGCTACAATGAGCAGTTCTTC CASSRGAQSYNEQFF TRBV7-3 NA NA TRBJ2-1
TGTGCCAGCAGCTTGGGGAACAGGGGAAGAGAGACCCAGTACTTC CASSLGNRGRETQYF TRBV5-5 NA TRBD1 TRBJ2-5
TGTGCCAGCAGCGGAACTAGGATAGCCCATGGGTATGGCTACACCTTC CASSGTRIAHGYGYTF TRBV9 NA NA TRBJ1-2
TGTGCCAGCAGCCGGACAGGTAGTGGCAAAAACATTCAGTACTTC CASSRTGSGKNIQYF TRBV5-8 NA TRBD1 TRBJ2-4
TGCGCCAGCAGCCGCGATCAGGGGAGCCTCTATGGCTACACCTTC CASSRDQGSLYGYTF TRBV4-1 NA NA TRBJ1-2
TGTGCCAGTAGTATTCATCACTTGAACACTGAAGCTTTCTTT CASSIHHLNTEAFF TRBV19 few NA TRBJ1-1
TGTGCCAGCAGTGACGTCTGGGGCCCGTACAATGAGCAGTTCTTC CASSDVWGPYNEQFF TRBV6-4 NA NA TRBJ2-1
TGTGCCAGCAGCCAAGATTTGGGGGCCGCAGATACGCAGTATTTT CASSQDLGAADTQYF TRBV4-2 NA NA TRBJ2-3
TGTGCCAGCAGGAAGGGACAGGGGGTTAAAGAGACGTTCTTC CASRKGQGVKETFF TRBV6-6 NA TRBD1 TRBJ2-7
TGTGCTAGCAGCTTAGTCTTTAACACTGAAGCTTTCTTT CASSLVFNTEAFF TRBV7-7 NA NA TRBJ1-1
TGTGCCAGCAGTTACGGATCAGGGCCCAATGGCTACACCTTC CASSYGSGPNGYTF TRBV6-5 NA NA TRBJ1-2
TGCGCCAGCAGCCGACTAGCGGGAGACCACAATGAGCAGTTCTTC CASSRLAGDHNEQFF TRBV5-1 NA TRBD2 TRBJ2-1
TGTGCCAGCAGCTTTGGACAGGGGAAAAACATTCAGTACTTC CASSFGQGKNIQYF TRBV5-6 NA TRBD1 TRBJ2-4
TGTGCCAGCAGCTTACGACAGGGTACCATCTCCGACGGCTACACCTTC CASSLRQGTISDGYTF TRBV7-8 NA TRBD1 TRBJ1-2
TGTGCCAGTAGTATCACAGGGACATTCTATGGCTACACCTTC CASSITGTFYGYTF TRBV19 NA NA TRBJ1-2
TGTGCCAGCAGCTTTACAGGGGGGGGTGAAGCTTTCTTT CASSFTGGGEAFF TRBV7-6 NA TRBD1 TRBJ1-1